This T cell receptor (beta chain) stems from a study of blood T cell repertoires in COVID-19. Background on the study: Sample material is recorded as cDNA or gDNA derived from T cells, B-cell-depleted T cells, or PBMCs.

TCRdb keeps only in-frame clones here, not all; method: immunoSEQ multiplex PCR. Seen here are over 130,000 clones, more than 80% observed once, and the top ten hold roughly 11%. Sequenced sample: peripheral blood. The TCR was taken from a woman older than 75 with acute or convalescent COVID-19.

The CDR3 sequence is CASSIQGNYGYTF. As DNA, the CDR3 is TGTGCCAGCAGCATCCAGGGAAACTATGGCTACACCTTC. The chain carries TRBV12-3 or TRBV12-4 and TRBJ1-2; perhaps TRBD1 as D (5 bases). With 6 bases removed from V and 2 bases from J, the gap between germline ends came to 10 bases. CDR3 length equals 13 residues.